The source of this T cell receptor beta chain is a study of T cell responses to AZD1222 COVID-19 vaccine. General study findings and limits: Clonal diversity was possibly underestimated, and white British individuals and females predominated among donors.

V was trimmed by 8 bases and J by 7 bases, leaving 8 bases between them. Germline-derived CDR1 and CDR2 are SNHLY and FYNNEI. CDR3 size: 10 residues. Method: immunoSEQ multiplex PCR; TCRdb's copy keeps in-frame clones and lacks some. The sample yields roughly 170,000 clones, roughly 94% seen once. As regards this clone: Its antigen is not identified.

The chain recombines TRBV2 with TRBJ1-2; no definite D call. This material consisted of peripheral blood, taken 28 days after the second AZD1222 dose. The sequence was obtained from an adult who received the AZD1222 COVID-19 vaccine. CDR3 bases: TGTGCCAGCGCTCGGGTTGGCTACACCTTC. This gives the protein CASARVGYTF.